This T cell receptor beta chain was identified in a study of shared T cell receptors in the human thymus. The data were produced by immunoSEQ multiplex PCR, yet TCRdb's version contains in-frame clones alone and is incomplete. The data contain fewer than 700,000 clones, around 87% of them singletons. The CDR3 length is 18 residues. V was clipped by 5 bases and J by 4 bases; unmatched bases: 16. Per the germline V gene, CDR1 is SGHNT and CDR2 is YYREEE (reference sequence). The same specimen was also included in a second study, on human thymus T cells. That study reports: Thymus tissue for the work was resected from patients undergoing corrective heart surgery. Biased V and J segment usage appeared in thymus and peripheral blood.

The source material was thymocytes. This TCR derives from a boy younger than two with a congenital heart defect. The chain links TRBV5-4 to TRBJ2-3, with 10 bases matching TRBD2. The CDR3 loop is CASSQREGPFYYADTQYF. The CDR3 nucleotides read TGTGCCAGCAGTCAGCGGGAGGGCCCGTTCTATTACGCAGATACGCAGTATTTT.